The 25 T cell receptor beta chains below come from one sample, sequenced in a study of blood T cells in healthy people across ages. Combining a sample-barcoded 5' primer with a J-beta primer mix, a second PCR ran for roughly 7 to 11 cycles. Each CDR3 protein is one row after TCRdb ran MiXCR on the 5' RACE reads. The repertoire holds approximately 830,000 distinct CDR3 sequences, with 55% to 65% as singletons. The sample consisted of blood. These receptors came from a man aged 25 to 40 in good health.

This sequence joins TRBV4-3 and TRBJ2-3, with 8 bases matching TRBD1. CDR3 length: 17 amino acids. The germline CDR1 and CDR2 sequences are LGHNA and YSLEER. V was pared by 1 base and J by 0 bases, with 6 bases of the junction left unmatched. CDR3 nucleotide sequence: TGCGCCAGCAGCCAAGGGACAGGGACAACGAGCACAGATACGCAGTATTTT. Amino acids: CASSQGTGTTSTDTQYF.

The sample holds a few counts of this clonotype. V usage is TRBV27 and J usage is TRBJ2-7; D gene uncertain. This CDR3 region has 14 residues. Trimming removed 2 bases at V and 4 bases at J, with 12 bases between. Germline CDR1 MNHEY, CDR2 SMNVEV (reference sequence). For the CDR3, the DNA is TGTGCCAGCAGTTTAAGGGAATTCGGGTACGAGCAGTACTTC. Its translation: CASSLREFGYEQYF.

This clonotype was detected a few times. The gene calls are TRBV6-1 and TRBJ2-3; 12 bases are shared with TRBD1. This CDR3 contains 21 residues. Unmatched junction bases numbered 18, after V lost 4 bases and J lost 1 base. The germline V gene has CDR1 MNHNS and CDR2 SASEGT. Here the CDR3 reads CASSASEPGQGARFGTDTQYF. In DNA form, the CDR3 reads TGTGCCAGCAGTGCCTCTGAACCGGGACAGGGGGCGCGTTTTGGCACAGATACGCAGTATTTT.

This chain joins TRBV28 and TRBJ2-7; 10 nucleotides agree with TRBD2. The germline V gene encodes CDR1 MDHEN and CDR2 SYDVKM. The CDR3 runs 14 residues. Unmatched junction bases numbered 5, after V lost 5 bases and J lost 4 bases. CDR3 sequence reads: CASSNPSGGYEQYF. The CDR3 coding sequence is TGTGCCAGCAGTAACCCTAGCGGGGGTTACGAGCAGTACTTC.

A note on this clonotype: A read error may account for a junction end that differs from germline. This rearrangement joins TRBV27 to TRBJ1-5; D is unclear. The CDR3 runs to 15 residues. Germline values: CDR1 MNHEY, CDR2 SMNVEV (reference sequence). CDR3: CAGSLKQDSNQPQHF. The CDR3 region has the DNA TGTGCCGGCAGTTTGAAGCAAGATAGCAATCAGCCCCAGCATTTT.

This clonotype was recorded a few times. This chain uses TRBV14 with TRBJ2-7, with 9 bases that match TRBD2. V lost 1 base to trimming and J lost 1 base; unmatched junction nucleotides: 5. CDR3 size: 16 residues. Germline-derived CDR1 and CDR2 are SGHDN and FVKESK. The CDR3 region is CASSQVGLAGSYEQYF. The CDR3 nucleotides read TGTGCCAGCAGCCAAGTTGGTCTAGCGGGGTCCTACGAGCAGTACTTC.

About this clonotype: This is likely a read error, given that the CDR3 carries no conserved phenylalanine or tryptophan at its end. The CDR3 reads CASSAQGLAGGNRYEQYI. The CDR3, as DNA: TGTGCCAGCAGTGCCCAGGGACTAGCGGGGGGGAATCGCTACGAGCAGTACATC. The chain links TRBV12-3 or TRBV12-4 to TRBJ2-7, with TRBD2 matching over 16 bases. Losses at the gene ends were 5 bases for V and 3 bases for J; bases not matched to a gene: 10. This CDR3 contains 18 residues.

This clonotype was counted only a few times. This chain joins TRBV7-3 and TRBJ2-1; TRBD2 matches at 8 bases. CDR3 size: 14 residues. The V gene's germline CDR1 is SGHTA and CDR2 FQGTGA. The trim removed 5 bases at V and 7 bases at J, leaving 7 bases unmatched. CDR3 residues: CASSPERGWNEQFF. Written as DNA, the CDR3 is TGTGCCAGCAGCCCCGAGCGGGGGTGGAATGAGCAGTTCTTC.

There are a few counts of this clonotype. The chain combines TRBV6-2 or TRBV6-3 with TRBJ2-7, with D maybe TRBD1 (6 bases). V lost 7 bases and J 6 bases, leaving 22 bases between the germline ends. This CDR3 has 15 residues. Germline CDR1 and CDR2: MNHEY and SVGEGT. This CDR3 is CASTLTGSPLLEQYF. CDR3 nucleotide sequence: TGTGCCAGCACCCTTACAGGGTCCCCTCTTCTCGAGCAGTACTTC.

The rearrangement joins TRBV29-1 to TRBJ2-7; 8 nucleotides align to TRBD2. Germline V CDR1 and CDR2: SQVTM, ANQGSEA. This CDR3 region has 13 residues. Trimming at V came to 5 bases and at J to 3 bases, leaving 6 bases not matched to a gene. The CDR3 spells CSVQLRGDYEQYF. DNA for the CDR3: TGCAGCGTTCAATTGCGGGGGGACTACGAGCAGTACTTC.

On this clonotype itself: Sequence at one end of the junction differs from germline and may be a read error. The chain is built from TRBV5-5 and TRBJ2-7; no reliable D call. The CDR3 consists of 15 residues. Germline loops: CDR1 SGHKS, CDR2 YYEKEE (reference sequence). The CDR3 sequence: CASSLVGDNAYEQYF. In DNA form, the CDR3 reads TGCGCCAGCAGCTTGGTTGGGGATAATGCCTACGAGCAGTACTTC.

The rearrangement uses TRBV5-1 and TRBJ2-5; D is tentatively TRBD1 or TRBD2 (6 bases each). Per germline, CDR1 SGHRS and CDR2 YFSETQ. This CDR3 contains 16 residues. V dropped 3 bases and J dropped 4 bases, with 19 bases sitting between them. The CDR3 region is CASSSTSDRRGETQYF. Written as DNA, the CDR3 is TGCGCCAGCAGCTCTACCTCCGACAGGCGGGGAGAGACCCAGTACTTC.

This clonotype has just a few counts. The chain couples TRBV10-3 to TRBJ1-5; TRBD1 agrees at 9 bases. The CDR3 is 15 residues long. Germline CDR1 and CDR2: ENHRY and SYGVKD. Trimming at V came to 0 bases and at J to 7 bases, leaving 4 bases not matched to a gene. The CDR3 DNA reads as TGTGCCATCAGTGAGTCTGGGACAGGGTGGCAGCCCCAGCATTTT. Translation: CAISESGTGWQPQHF.

The V gene is TRBV6-5, the J gene TRBJ2-2, with D possibly TRBD1 on 6 matching bases. CDR3 length: 14 residues. The V end lost 8 bases, the J end lost 6 bases, and 16 bases lay between the germline ends. CDR1 is MNHEY and CDR2 is SVGAGI in the germline V gene. CDR3 region: CASGEQGRAGELFF. CDR3 coding DNA: TGTGCCAGCGGAGAACAGGGTCGGGCCGGGGAGCTGTTTTTT.

The chain employs TRBV20-1 and TRBJ2-1; TRBD2 agrees at 10 bases. The CDR3 runs to 16 residues. J lost 5 bases, V lost 0 bases, and 7 bases had no gene match. In germline, CDR1 is DFQATT, CDR2 SNEGSKA (reference sequence). CDR3 in DNA: TGCAGTGCTAGAGATCAGAAACTAGCGGGGCACAATGAGCAGTTCTTC. It translates to CSARDQKLAGHNEQFF.

Only a few counts were recorded for this clonotype. The chain couples TRBV4-3 to TRBJ2-2; 7 nucleotides agree with TRBD1. CDR3 size: 15 residues. Germline assignment: CDR1 LGHNA and CDR2 YSLEER. V lost 5 bases to trimming and J lost 5 bases; unmatched junction nucleotides: 8. The CDR3 protein is CASSKRQGGTGELFF. The DNA of the CDR3 is TGCGCCAGCAGCAAACGACAGGGTGGAACCGGGGAGCTGTTTTTT.

The chain combines TRBV29-1 with TRBJ2-1; 8 bases fit TRBD1. CDR3 length equals 19 residues. Germline V gene sequence: CDR1 SQVTM, CDR2 ANQGSEA. V shed 6 bases, J shed 4 bases, and the junction held 23 bases outside the gene matches. CDR3 sequence reads: CSVWSTGGTATTLYNEQFF. The CDR3 DNA follows: TGCAGCGTCTGGTCTACAGGGGGTACTGCCACGACCCTATACAATGAGCAGTTCTTC.

The chain carries TRBV12-3 or TRBV12-4 and TRBJ2-3; D is possibly TRBD1 (5 bases). This CDR3 is 14 amino acids long. V was pared by 3 bases and J by 9 bases, with 16 bases between. The CDR3 loop is CASSLGPLARTQYF. The CDR3 DNA is TGTGCCAGCAGTTTGGGGCCGCTTGCCCGAACGCAGTATTTT.

This chain joins TRBV27 and TRBJ2-5; 10 bases fit TRBD1. This CDR3 has 17 amino acids. Germline V gene data show CDR1 as MNHEY and CDR2 as SMNVEV (reference sequence). Germline trimming cut 6 bases from V and 1 base from J; bases unmatched to any gene: 11. CDR3: CASRPIRDRGFQETQYF. The CDR3 nucleotides are TGTGCCAGCAGACCCATCCGGGACAGGGGATTCCAAGAGACCCAGTACTTC.

J is TRBJ2-1 and V is TRBV4-3; TRBD1 agrees at 11 bases. The germline CDR1 and CDR2 sequences are LGHNA and YSLEER. The CDR3 is 16 residues long. The V gene end was trimmed by 4 bases and the J gene end by 4 bases; junction bases not matched to a gene: 6. CDR3 sequence (DNA): TGCGCCAGCAGCCGATTGGGACAGGGGGGGTACAATGAGCAGTTCTTC. This codes for CASSRLGQGGYNEQFF.

The rearrangement links TRBV20-1 to TRBJ1-6, with 7 bases aligning to TRBD1. V gave up 7 bases and J gave up 4 bases; unmatched junction bases: 10. The CDR3 contains 15 residues. Per the germline V gene, CDR1 is DFQATT and CDR2 is SNEGSKA (reference sequence). The CDR3 region is CSVPTGTLYNSPLHF. The CDR3 DNA reads TGCAGTGTGCCGACAGGGACACTGTATAATTCACCCCTCCACTTT.

The chain employs TRBV7-9 and TRBJ2-2, with D tentatively TRBD2 (7 bases). The germline V gene has CDR1 SEHNR and CDR2 FQNEAQ (reference sequence). Trimming cost V 5 bases and J 8 bases, with 18 bases left between them. The CDR3 extends over 15 amino acids. The CDR3 is CASSIVGGAFGELFF. The CDR3 DNA follows: TGTGCCAGCAGCATCGTAGGGGGGGCCTTTGGGGAGCTGTTTTTT.

A few counts support this clonotype. This chain connects TRBV12-3 or TRBV12-4 to TRBJ1-5; 9 bases line up with TRBD1. V was pared by 6 bases and J by 7 bases, with 7 bases of the junction left unmatched. This CDR3 has 14 amino acids. CDR3 DNA sequence: TGTGCCAGCAGATCCGGGACAGGGCACCAGCCCCAGCATTTT. Its protein is CASRSGTGHQPQHF.

The V and J genes are TRBV28 and TRBJ2-7; D is uncertain. The CDR3 contains 13 residues. Deletions cut 1 base from V and 7 bases from J, with 11 bases between. Per the germline V gene, CDR1 is MDHEN and CDR2 is SYDVKM. The CDR3, as DNA: TGTGCCAGCAGTTTATTGGTGGTGGGTGAGCAGTACTTC. The encoded protein is CASSLLVVGEQYF. The entire variable domain, with the rest obtained from reference TRBV28 and TRBJ2-7, is as follows: DVKVTQSSRYLVKRTGEKVFLECVQDMDHENMFWYRQDPGLGLRLIYFSYDVKMKEKGDIPEGYSVSREKKERFSLILESASTNQTSMYLCASSLLVVGEQYFGPGTRLTVT.

The rearrangement joins TRBV20-1 to TRBJ1-2; 10 bases fit TRBD1. This CDR3 is 15 amino acids long. The germline gives CDR1 DFQATT, CDR2 SNEGSKA (reference sequence). The V segment lost 6 bases and the J segment 8 bases; nucleotides outside the gene matches: 15. The CDR3 DNA reads TGCAGTGCCTCCTCCAGACAGGGGGCGCATAACGGCTACACCTTC. Its protein is CSASSRQGAHNGYTF.